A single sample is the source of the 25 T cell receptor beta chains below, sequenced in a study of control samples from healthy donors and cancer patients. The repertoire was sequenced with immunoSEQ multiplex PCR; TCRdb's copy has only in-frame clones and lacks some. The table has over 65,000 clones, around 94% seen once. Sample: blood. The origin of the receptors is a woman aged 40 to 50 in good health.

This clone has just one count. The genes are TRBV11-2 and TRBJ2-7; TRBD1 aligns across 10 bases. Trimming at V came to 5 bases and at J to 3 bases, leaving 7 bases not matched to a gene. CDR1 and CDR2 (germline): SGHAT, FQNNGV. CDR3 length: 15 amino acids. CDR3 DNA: TGTGCCAGCAGCCCGGTGACAGGGGGCTTCTACGAGCAGTACTTC. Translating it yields CASSPVTGGFYEQYF.

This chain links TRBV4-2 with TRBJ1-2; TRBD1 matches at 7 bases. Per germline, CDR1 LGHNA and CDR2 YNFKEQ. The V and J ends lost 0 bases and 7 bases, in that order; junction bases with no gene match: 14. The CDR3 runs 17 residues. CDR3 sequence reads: CASSQDRQQGGKGGYTF. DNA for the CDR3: TGTGCCAGCAGCCAAGATAGGCAGCAGGGGGGAAAAGGTGGCTACACCTTC.

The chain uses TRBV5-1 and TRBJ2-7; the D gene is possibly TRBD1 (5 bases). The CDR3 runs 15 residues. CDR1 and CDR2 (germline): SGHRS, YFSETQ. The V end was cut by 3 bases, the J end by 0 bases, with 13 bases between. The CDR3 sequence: CASSSLGVPSYEQYF. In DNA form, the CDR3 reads TGCGCCAGCAGCTCCCTAGGGGTACCCTCCTACGAGCAGTACTTC.

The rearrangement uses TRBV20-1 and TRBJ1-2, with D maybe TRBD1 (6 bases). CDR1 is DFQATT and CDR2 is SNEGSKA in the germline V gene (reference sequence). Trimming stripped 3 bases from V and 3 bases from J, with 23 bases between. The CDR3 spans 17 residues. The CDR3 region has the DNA TGCAGTGCTAGTAGGATCGAGAGAGGACAGTCTGACTATGGCTACACCTTC. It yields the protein CSASRIERGQSDYGYTF.

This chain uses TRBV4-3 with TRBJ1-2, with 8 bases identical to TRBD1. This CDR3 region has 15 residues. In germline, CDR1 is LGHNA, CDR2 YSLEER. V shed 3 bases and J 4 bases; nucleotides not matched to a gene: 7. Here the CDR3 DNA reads TGCGCCAGCAGCCAGGGTCCAGGGGGCGGCTATGGCTACACCTTC. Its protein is CASSQGPGGGYGYTF.

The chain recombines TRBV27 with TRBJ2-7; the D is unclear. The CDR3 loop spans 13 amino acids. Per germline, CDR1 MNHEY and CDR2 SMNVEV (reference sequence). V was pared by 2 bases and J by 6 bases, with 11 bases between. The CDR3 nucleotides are TGTGCCAGCAGTTTAAGCTCGTGGGGCGAGCAGTACTTC. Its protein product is CASSLSSWGEQYF.

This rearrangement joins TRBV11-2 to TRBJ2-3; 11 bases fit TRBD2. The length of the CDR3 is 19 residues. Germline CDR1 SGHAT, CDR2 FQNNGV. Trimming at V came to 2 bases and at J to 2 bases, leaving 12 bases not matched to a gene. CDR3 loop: CASSLIGRLAGGSTDTQYF. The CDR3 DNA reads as TGTGCCAGCAGCTTAATTGGCCGGCTAGCGGGAGGCTCCACAGATACGCAGTATTTT.

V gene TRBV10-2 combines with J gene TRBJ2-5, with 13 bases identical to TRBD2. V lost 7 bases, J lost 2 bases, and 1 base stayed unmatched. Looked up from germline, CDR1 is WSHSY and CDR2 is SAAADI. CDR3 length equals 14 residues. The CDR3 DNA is TGCGCCAGCACACTAGCGGGGGGGCAAGAGACCCAGTACTTC. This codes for CASTLAGGQETQYF.

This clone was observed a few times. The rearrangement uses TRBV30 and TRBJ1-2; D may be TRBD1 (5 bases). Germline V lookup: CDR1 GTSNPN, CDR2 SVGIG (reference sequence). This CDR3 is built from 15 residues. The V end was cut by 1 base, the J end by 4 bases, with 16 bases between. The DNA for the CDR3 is TGTGCCTGGAGTGACACCTGGGGAAGGGGCTATGGCTACACCTTC. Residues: CAWSDTWGRGYGYTF.

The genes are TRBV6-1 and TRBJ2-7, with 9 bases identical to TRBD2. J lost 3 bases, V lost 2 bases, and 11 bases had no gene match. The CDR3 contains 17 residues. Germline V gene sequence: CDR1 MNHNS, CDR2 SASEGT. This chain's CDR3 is CASSETSSGVTVYEQYF. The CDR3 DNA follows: TGTGCCAGCAGTGAAACGTCTAGCGGGGTGACGGTCTACGAGCAGTACTTC.

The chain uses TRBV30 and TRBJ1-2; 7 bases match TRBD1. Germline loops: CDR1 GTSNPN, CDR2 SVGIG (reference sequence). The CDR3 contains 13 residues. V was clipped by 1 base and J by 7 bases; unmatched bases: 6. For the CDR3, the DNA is TGTGCCTGGAGTGACGGGCCAGGGGGTGGCTACACCTTC. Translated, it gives CAWSDGPGGGYTF.

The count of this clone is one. The CDR3 reads CASRVTGELFF. The CDR3 region has the DNA TGTGCCAGCAGAGTTACCGGGGAGCTGTTTTTT. This chain links TRBV2 with TRBJ2-2; D gene unclear. Trimming stripped 6 bases from V and 5 bases from J, with 4 bases between. Germline V gives CDR1 SNHLY, CDR2 FYNNEI. There are 11 residues in the CDR3.

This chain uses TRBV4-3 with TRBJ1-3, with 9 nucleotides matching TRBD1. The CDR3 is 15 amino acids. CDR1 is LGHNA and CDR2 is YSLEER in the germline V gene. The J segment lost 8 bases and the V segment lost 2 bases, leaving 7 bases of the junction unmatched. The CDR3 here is CASSQLRQGGYTIYF. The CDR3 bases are TGCGCCAGCAGCCAACTCCGACAGGGGGGGTACACCATATATTTT.

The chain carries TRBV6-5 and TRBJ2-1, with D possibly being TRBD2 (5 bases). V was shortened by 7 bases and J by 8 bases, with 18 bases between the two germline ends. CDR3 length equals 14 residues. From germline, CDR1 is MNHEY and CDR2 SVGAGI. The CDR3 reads CASTRGLAGYEQFF. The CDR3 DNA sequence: TGTGCCAGCACCAGAGGGCTAGCAGGCTATGAGCAGTTCTTC.

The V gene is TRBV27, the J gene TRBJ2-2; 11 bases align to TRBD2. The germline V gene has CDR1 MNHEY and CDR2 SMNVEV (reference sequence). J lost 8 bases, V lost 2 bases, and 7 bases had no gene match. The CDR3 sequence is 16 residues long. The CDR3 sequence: CASSLPLAGGGGELFF. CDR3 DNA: TGTGCCAGCAGTTTACCCCTAGCGGGAGGAGGAGGGGAGCTGTTTTTT.

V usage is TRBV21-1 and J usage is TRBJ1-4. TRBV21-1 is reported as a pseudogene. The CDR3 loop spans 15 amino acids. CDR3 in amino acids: CASSKEGGGNEKLFF. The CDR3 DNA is TGTGCCAGCAGCAAAGAGGGGGGAGGTAATGAAAAACTGTTTTTT.

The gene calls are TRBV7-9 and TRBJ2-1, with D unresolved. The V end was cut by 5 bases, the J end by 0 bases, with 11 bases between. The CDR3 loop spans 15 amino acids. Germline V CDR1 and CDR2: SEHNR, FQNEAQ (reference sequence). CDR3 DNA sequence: TGTGCCAGCAGCGCCGGGTCTCTCTCCTACAATGAGCAGTTCTTC. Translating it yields CASSAGSLSYNEQFF.

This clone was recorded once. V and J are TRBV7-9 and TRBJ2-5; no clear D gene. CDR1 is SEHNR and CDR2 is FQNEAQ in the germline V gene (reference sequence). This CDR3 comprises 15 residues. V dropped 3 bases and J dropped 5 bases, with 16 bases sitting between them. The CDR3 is CASSFLDPDGETQYF. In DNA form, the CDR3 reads TGTGCCAGCAGCTTTCTAGATCCGGACGGGGAGACCCAGTACTTC.

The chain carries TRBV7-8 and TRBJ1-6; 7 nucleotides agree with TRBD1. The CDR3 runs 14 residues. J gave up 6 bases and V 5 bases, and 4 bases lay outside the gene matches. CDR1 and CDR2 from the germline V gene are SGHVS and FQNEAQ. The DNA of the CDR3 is TGTGCCAGCAGCAGACGGGACAGTAATTCACCCCTCCACTTT. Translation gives CASSRRDSNSPLHF.

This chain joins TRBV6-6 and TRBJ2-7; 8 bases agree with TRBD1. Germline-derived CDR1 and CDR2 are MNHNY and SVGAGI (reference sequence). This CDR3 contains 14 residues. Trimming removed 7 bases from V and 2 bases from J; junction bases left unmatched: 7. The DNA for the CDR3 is TGTGCCAGCACACCTTACAGGGGGACCTACGAGCAGTACTTC. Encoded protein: CASTPYRGTYEQYF.

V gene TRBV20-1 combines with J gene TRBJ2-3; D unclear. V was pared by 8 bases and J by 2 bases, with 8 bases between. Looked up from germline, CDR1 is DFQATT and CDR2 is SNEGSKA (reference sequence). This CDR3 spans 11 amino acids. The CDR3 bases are TGCAGTTGGTGGTACACAGATACGCAGTATTTT. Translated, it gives CSWWYTDTQYF.

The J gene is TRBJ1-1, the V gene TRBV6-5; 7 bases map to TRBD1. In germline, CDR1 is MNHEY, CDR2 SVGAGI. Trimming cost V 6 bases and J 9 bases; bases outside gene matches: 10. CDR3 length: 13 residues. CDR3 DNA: TGTGCCAGCAGCCTCCGGGACAGAACGCAAGCTTTCTTT. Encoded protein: CASSLRDRTQAFF.

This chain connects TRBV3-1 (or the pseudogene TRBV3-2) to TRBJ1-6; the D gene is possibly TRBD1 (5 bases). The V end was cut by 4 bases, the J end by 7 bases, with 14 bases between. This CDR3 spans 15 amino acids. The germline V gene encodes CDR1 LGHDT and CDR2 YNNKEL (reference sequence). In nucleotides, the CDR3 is TGTGCCAGCAGCCGGTCTGGGGGGAGGAATTCACCCCTCCACTTT. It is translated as CASSRSGGRNSPLHF.

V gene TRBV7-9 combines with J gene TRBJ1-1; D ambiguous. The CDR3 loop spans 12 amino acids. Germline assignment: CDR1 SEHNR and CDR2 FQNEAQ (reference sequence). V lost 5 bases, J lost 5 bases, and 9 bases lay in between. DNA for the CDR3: TGTGCCAGCAGCAATAGAGTAACTGAAGCTTTCTTT. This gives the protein CASSNRVTEAFF.

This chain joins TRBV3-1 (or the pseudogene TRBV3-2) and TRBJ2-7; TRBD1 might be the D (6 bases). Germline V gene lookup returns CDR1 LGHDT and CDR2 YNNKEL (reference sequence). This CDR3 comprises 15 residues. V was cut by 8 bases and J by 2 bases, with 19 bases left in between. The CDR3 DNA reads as TGTGCCAGCGGATCCAGGGGAATCGTCCCCTACGAGCAGTACTTC. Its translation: CASGSRGIVPYEQYF.